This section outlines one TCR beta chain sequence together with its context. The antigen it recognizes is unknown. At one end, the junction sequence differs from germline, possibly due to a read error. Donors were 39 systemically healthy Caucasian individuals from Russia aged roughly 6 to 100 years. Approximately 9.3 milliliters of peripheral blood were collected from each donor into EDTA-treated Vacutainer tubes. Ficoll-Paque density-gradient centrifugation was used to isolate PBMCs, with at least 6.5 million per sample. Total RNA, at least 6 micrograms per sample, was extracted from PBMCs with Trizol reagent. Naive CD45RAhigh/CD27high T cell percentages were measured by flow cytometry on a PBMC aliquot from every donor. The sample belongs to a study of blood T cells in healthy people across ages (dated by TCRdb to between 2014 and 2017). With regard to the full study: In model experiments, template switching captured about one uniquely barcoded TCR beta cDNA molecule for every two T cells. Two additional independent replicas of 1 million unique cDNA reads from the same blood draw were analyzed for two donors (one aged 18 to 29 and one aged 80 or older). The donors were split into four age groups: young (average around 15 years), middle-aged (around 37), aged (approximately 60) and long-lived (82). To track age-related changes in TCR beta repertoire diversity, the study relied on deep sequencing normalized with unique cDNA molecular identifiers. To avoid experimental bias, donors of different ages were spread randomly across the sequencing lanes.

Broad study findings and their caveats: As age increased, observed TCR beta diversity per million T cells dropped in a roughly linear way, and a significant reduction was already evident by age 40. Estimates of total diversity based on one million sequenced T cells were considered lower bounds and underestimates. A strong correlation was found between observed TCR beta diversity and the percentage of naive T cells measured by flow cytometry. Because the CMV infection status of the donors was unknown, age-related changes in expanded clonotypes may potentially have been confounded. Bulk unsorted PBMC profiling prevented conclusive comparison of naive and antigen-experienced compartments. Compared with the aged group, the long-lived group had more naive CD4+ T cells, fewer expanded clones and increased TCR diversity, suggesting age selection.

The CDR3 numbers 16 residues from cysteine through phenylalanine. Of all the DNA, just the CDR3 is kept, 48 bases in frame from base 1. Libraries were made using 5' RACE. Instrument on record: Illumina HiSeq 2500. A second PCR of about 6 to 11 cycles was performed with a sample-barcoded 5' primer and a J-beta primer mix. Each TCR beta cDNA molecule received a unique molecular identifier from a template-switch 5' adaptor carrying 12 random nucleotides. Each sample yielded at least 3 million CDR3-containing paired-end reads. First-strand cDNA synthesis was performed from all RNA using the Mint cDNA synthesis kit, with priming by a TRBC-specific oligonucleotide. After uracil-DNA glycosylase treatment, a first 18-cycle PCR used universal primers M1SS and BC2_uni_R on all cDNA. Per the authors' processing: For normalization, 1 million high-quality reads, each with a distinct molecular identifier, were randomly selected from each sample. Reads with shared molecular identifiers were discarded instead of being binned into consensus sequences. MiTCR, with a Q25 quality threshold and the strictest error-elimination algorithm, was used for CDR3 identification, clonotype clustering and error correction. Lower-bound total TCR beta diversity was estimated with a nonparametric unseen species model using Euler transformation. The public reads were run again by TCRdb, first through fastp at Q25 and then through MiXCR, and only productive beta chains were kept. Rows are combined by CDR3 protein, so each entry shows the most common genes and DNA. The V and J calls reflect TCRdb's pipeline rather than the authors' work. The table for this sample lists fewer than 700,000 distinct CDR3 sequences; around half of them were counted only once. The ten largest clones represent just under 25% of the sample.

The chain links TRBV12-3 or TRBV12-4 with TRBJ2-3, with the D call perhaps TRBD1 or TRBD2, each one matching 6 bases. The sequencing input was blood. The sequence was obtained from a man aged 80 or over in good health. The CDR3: CASSLSDRGHTDAQYF. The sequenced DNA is TGTGCCAGCAGTTTATCAGACCGGGGGCATACAGATGCGCAGTATTTC.